The rows below give T cell receptor beta chains drawn from one sample of a study of T cells in Graves' hyperthyroidism and ophthalmopathy. TCRdb called the multiplex PCR reads again in MiXCR, with one record for every CDR3 protein. There are approximately 630,000 distinct CDR3 sequences in the sample; roughly 16% occur only once, and 3.8% lies in the top ten. The sequenced material came from blood. These receptors were collected from a woman in her 30s with Graves' hyperthyroidism. Each CDR3 is given with its conserved first and last residue. D genes are given only for firm matches. The size of a clone is reported for some rows only, either as once, few or many, or as a class for expanded clones.

>few|TRBV29-1|TRBJ2-1|TRBD2
TGCAGCGCAGATCTAGCGGGGGACCATGGTGAGCAGTTCTTC
CSADLAGDHGEQFF
>few|TRBV30|TRBJ1-2|TRBD1
TGTGCCTGGCGACAGGGTATGGATGGCTACACCTTC
CAWRQGMDGYTF
>many|TRBV29-1|TRBJ2-1|NA
TGCAGCGTTGAAGTAGGGACCCGAATTTACAATGAGCAGTTCTTC
CSVEVGTRIYNEQFF
>once|TRBV29-1|TRBJ2-7|NA
TGCAGCGTTGAAGATGGTAACTCCCCCTACGAGCAGTACTTC
CSVEDGNSPYEQYF
>many|TRBV5-1|TRBJ2-7|TRBD1
TGCGCCAGCAGCGGAGGACAGGGCTACAACTACGAGCAGTACTTC
CASSGGQGYNYEQYF
>many|TRBV28|TRBJ1-3|NA
TGTGCCAGCAGTTTATTCGAGAACACCATATATTTT
CASSLFENTIYF
>many|TRBV29-1|TRBJ1-1|TRBD1
TGCAGCGTTGACCCGGGACAGCTAAACTTGAACACTGAAGCTTTCTTT
CSVDPGQLNLNTEAFF
>many|TRBV10-3|TRBJ2-1|NA
TGTGCCATCAGCACCGGCCTAGCCGCCTACAATGAGCAGTTCTTC
CAISTGLAAYNEQFF
>NA|TRBV2|TRBJ1-4|TRBD1
TGTGCCAGCAGGAGGCAGGGGGGGGGAACAACTAATGAAAAACTGTTTTTT
CASRRQGGGTTNEKLFF
>NA|TRBV7-2|TRBJ2-2|NA
TGTGCCAGCAGCTTAGCTTCCGGGACGGGCACCGGGGAGCTGTTTTTT
CASSLASGTGTGELFF
>many|TRBV7-2|TRBJ1-1|NA
TGTGCCAGCAGCAGAGGGGGGAGTCTCTACCCAGCTTTCTTT
CASSRGGSLYPAFF
>many|TRBV18|TRBJ2-1|NA
TGTGCCAGCTCACAGAGGACTGCATACTACAATGAGCAGTTCTTC
CASSQRTAYYNEQFF
>few|TRBV5-1|TRBJ2-2|TRBD2
TGCGCCAGCAGCTTTATCGGCGGGGGAGAGGCCGGGGAGCTGTTTTTT
CASSFIGGGEAGELFF
>NA|TRBV4-2|TRBJ2-3|NA
TGTGCCAGCAGCCAACTAAGAACAGATACGCAGTATTTT
CASSQLRTDTQYF
>few|TRBV5-6|TRBJ2-2|NA
TGTGCCAGCAGCTTTCGGCTGGGAGATTTATACACCGGGGAGCTGTTTTTT
CASSFRLGDLYTGELFF
>many|TRBV28|TRBJ2-4|TRBD2
TGTGCCAGCAGTCCGGGGACTAGCGCAGCCAAAAACATTCAGTACTTC
CASSPGTSAAKNIQYF
>many|TRBV28|TRBJ2-3|TRBD1
TGTGCCAGCAGTTTAGGGGGACAGCAAGATACGCAGTATTTT
CASSLGGQQDTQYF
>NA|TRBV18|TRBJ2-5|NA
TGTGCCAGCTCACCACCGGCGGAACCCGAGACCCAGTACTTC
CASSPPAEPETQYF
>NA|TRBV5-5|TRBJ1-6|NA
TGTGCCAGCAGCCCCGAAGGCCATAATTCACCCCTCCACTTT
CASSPEGHNSPLHF
>NA|TRBV15|TRBJ2-1|NA
TGTGCCACCAGCAGGGAGAACCTATACAATGAGCAGTTCTTC
CATSRENLYNEQFF
>NA|TRBV19|TRBJ1-2|NA
TGTGCCAGTACCCTGGGCCTGCCGGATGGCTACACCTTC
CASTLGLPDGYTF
>NA|TRBV30|TRBJ1-2|NA
TGTGCCTGGAGTCCCTTTAGAGGCGGCTACACCTTC
CAWSPFRGGYTF
>NA|TRBV28|TRBJ2-7|NA
TGTGCCAGCAGTTTTGGAGGGGCAGGCAACGAGCAGTACTTC
CASSFGGAGNEQYF
>few|TRBV7-2|TRBJ2-2|TRBD2
TGTGCCAGCAGCTCCACGTCTAGCGGGAGAACCGGGGAGCTGTTTTTT
CASSSTSSGRTGELFF
>few|TRBV4-1|TRBJ1-2|NA
TGCGCCAGCAGCCAAGTTACCAGGCCTAACTATGGCTACACCTTC
CASSQVTRPNYGYTF
>many|TRBV28|TRBJ1-5|NA
TGTGCCAGCAGATCCGATAGGGGCCCCTTCAATCAGCCCCAGCATTTT
CASRSDRGPFNQPQHF
>many|TRBV28|TRBJ2-7|NA
TGTGCCAGCAGCCCATACTACGAGCAGTACTTC
CASSPYYEQYF
>NA|TRBV27|TRBJ1-2|NA
TGTGCCAGCAGTTCCGCGGAAGGGGCGACCATCTATGGCTACACCTTC
CASSSAEGATIYGYTF
>few|TRBV29-1|TRBJ1-1|TRBD1
TGCAGCGTTGTTAGGGACAGCCTTATCATGAACACTGAAGCTTTCTTT
CSVVRDSLIMNTEAFF
>NA|TRBV14|TRBJ1-1|NA
TGTGCCAGCAGCCCCTTGAGGGGGGCGATAACTGAAGCTTTCTTT
CASSPLRGAITEAFF
>NA|TRBV7-2|TRBJ1-6|TRBD1
TGTGCCAGCAGCCCCCCCGGACAGGGGAGGACTAATTCACCCCTCCACTTT
CASSPPGQGRTNSPLHF
>NA|TRBV5-5|TRBJ2-3|NA
TGTGCCAGCAGCTTGATGGGAAGCGTGCCAGGTACGCAGTATTTT
CASSLMGSVPGTQYF
>NA|TRBV5-1|TRBJ2-2|TRBD2
TGCGCCAGCAGCGTGTCCGGGACTAGCGGGACCCTTGTGCTGTTTTTT
CASSVSGTSGTLVLFF
>few|TRBV27|TRBJ1-2|TRBD1
TGTGCCAGCAGTTCGATGTTTCGGGGACAGAAGAACTATGGCTACACCTTC
CASSSMFRGQKNYGYTF
>many|TRBV6-1|TRBJ2-2|TRBD2
TGTGCCAGCAGTGATCGGGTAGCGGGAATCCCCGGGGAGCTGTTTTTT
CASSDRVAGIPGELFF
>many|TRBV27|TRBJ1-5|NA
TGTGCCAGCATGGAGTTGGGGAGCAATCAGCCCCAGCATTTT
CASMELGSNQPQHF
>many|TRBV7-2|TRBJ2-7|TRBD2
TGTGCCAGCAGCTTAGAGTGGACTAGATACGAGCAGTACTTC
CASSLEWTRYEQYF
>many|TRBV18|TRBJ1-2|TRBD1
TGTGCCAGCTCGCCCGACAGGGACTATGGCTACACCTTC
CASSPDRDYGYTF
>few|TRBV28|TRBJ1-6|TRBD1
TGTGCCAGCAGGCCGACAGGGTCTAATTCACCCCTCCACTTT
CASRPTGSNSPLHF
>many|TRBV7-2|TRBJ2-1|TRBD2
TGTGCCAGCAGCACGGGACTAGCGGTGATCTACAATGAGCAGTTCTTC
CASSTGLAVIYNEQFF
>NA|TRBV19|TRBJ2-1|TRBD2
TGTGCCAGTAGTATATTAATAGGGAGCGGGAGGGCCCGCTCCTACAATGAGCAGTCCTTC
CASSILIGSGRARSYNEQSF
>few|TRBV28|TRBJ2-1|NA
TGTGCCAGCAGCTCACCGAGACGGGGGAATGAGCAGTTCTTC
CASSSPRRGNEQFF
>many|TRBV7-3|TRBJ2-1|TRBD2
TGTGCCAGCAGCTTAAGCGGGAGCGGTCACAATGAGCAGTTCTTC
CASSLSGSGHNEQFF
>few|TRBV6-1|TRBJ1-2|NA
TGTGCCAGCAGTTATAAACAGGGAGATGGCTACACCTTC
CASSYKQGDGYTF
>few|TRBV12-3/TRBV12-4|TRBJ1-4|NA
TGTGCCAGCAGTTTAAGTGGCGTTAATGAAAAACTGTTTTTT
CASSLSGVNEKLFF
>few|TRBV11-1|TRBJ2-7|TRBD1
TGTGCCAGCAGCCCCCGGGACAGGGGGTCCGAGCAGTACTTC
CASSPRDRGSEQYF
>NA|TRBV7-9|TRBJ2-1|NA
TGTGCCAGCAGCTTCCTTTCGTTATATGAGCAGTTCTTC
CASSFLSLYEQFF
>many|TRBV12-5|TRBJ2-2|NA
TGTGCTAGTGGTTTGCGAGCAAACACCGGGGAGCTGTTTTTT
CASGLRANTGELFF
>NA|TRBV19|TRBJ2-7|NA
TGTGCCAGTAGTAGCCCAAGGGGAACGGGAATCGAGCAGTACTTC
CASSSPRGTGIEQYF
>many|TRBV11-2|TRBJ2-5|NA
TGTGCCAGCAGCTTAGTGTTTCGCGGGACTGACGGGTGGGAGACCCAGTACTTC
CASSLVFRGTDGWETQYF
>NA|TRBV11-2|TRBJ1-1|TRBD1
TGTGCCAGCAGCTTGACAGGGGCTTTCACTGAAGCTTTCTTT
CASSLTGAFTEAFF
>NA|TRBV12-3/TRBV12-4|TRBJ2-4|NA
TGTGCCAGCAGCCTGGAAGTAAACATTCAGTACTTC
CASSLEVNIQYF
>NA|TRBV2|TRBJ2-7|TRBD2
TGTGCCAGCAGGGCGGGACTAGGGGCCGAGCAGTACTTC
CASRAGLGAEQYF
>many|TRBV27|TRBJ1-1|NA
TGTGCCAGCAGTTTAGAGGGGGGTCTGAACACTGAAGCTTTCTTT
CASSLEGGLNTEAFF
>many|TRBV30|TRBJ2-1|NA
TGTGCCTGGACGGGACTCGCCGGTAATGAGCAGTTCTTC
CAWTGLAGNEQFF
>many|TRBV20-1|TRBJ2-5|TRBD2
TGCAGTGCTACGAGGACTAGCGGTAAAGAGACCCAGTACTTC
CSATRTSGKETQYF
>many|TRBV20-1|TRBJ2-7|NA
TGCAGTGCTGGACAGGGAGGGTACGAGCAGTACTTC
CSAGQGGYEQYF